The 13 T cell receptor beta chains given below trace back to one sample, sequenced in a study of control samples from healthy donors and cancer patients. Sequenced by immunoSEQ multiplex PCR; TCRdb stores in-frame clones only, minus some. The sample has some 100,000 clones, approximately 90% seen once. The sequenced sample was blood. These receptors originate from a woman in her forties or fifties in good health.

This clone has more than one count but fewer than ten. The CDR3 spells CASSLLGRPDTEAFF. In DNA, the CDR3 is TGTGCCAGCAGCCTCTTGGGGAGGCCGGACACTGAAGCTTTCTTT. The chain joins TRBV3-1 (or the pseudogene TRBV3-2) to TRBJ1-1; D is unclear. V lost 4 bases and J lost 3, with 15 bases in between. Germline V lookup: CDR1 LGHDT, CDR2 YNNKEL (reference sequence). The CDR3 is 15 residues long.

The chain couples TRBV6-6 to TRBJ2-1; the D is unclear. Trimming left V 6 bases short and J 1 base short, with 16 bases between. The germline gives CDR1 MNHNY, CDR2 SVGAGI (reference sequence). The CDR3 has 16 amino acids. CDR3 sequence: CASSPPGSASYNEQFF. The CDR3 coding sequence is TGTGCCAGCAGCCCCCCCGGGTCAGCTTCCTACAATGAGCAGTTCTTC.

This chain connects TRBV23-1 to TRBJ2-7; perhaps D is TRBD1 or TRBD2 (5 bases each). TRBV23-1 is assigned to the ORF class and has an uncertain function. CDR3 length: 16 amino acids. Trimming removed 0 bases from V and 3 bases from J, with 15 bases in between. CDR3 residues: CASSQSKLGDCYEQYF. The DNA for the CDR3 is TGCGCCAGCAGTCAATCGAAACTAGGGGATTGCTACGAGCAGTACTTC.

The CDR3 DNA sequence: TGTGCCAGCAGCCGTCGGACGGATTATGGCTACACCTTC. Translation: CASSRRTDYGYTF. The J gene is TRBJ1-2, the V gene TRBV12-3 or TRBV12-4; D not certain. This CDR3 spans 13 amino acids. Trimming took 6 bases from V and 5 from J, leaving 13 bases between them.

As for this clone: At one end, the junction sequence differs from germline, possibly due to a read error. The chain joins TRBV7-9 to TRBJ1-1; D may be TRBD1 (6 bases). CDR1 and CDR2 from the germline V gene are SEHNR and FQNEAQ (reference sequence). This CDR3 has 15 residues. The CDR3 sequence is CASSPSGGLKTEAFF. Here the CDR3 DNA reads TGTGCCAGCAGCCCAAGTGGGGGGCTGAAGACTGAAGCTTTCTTT.

The rearrangement joins TRBV28 to TRBJ1-2; 7 bases map to TRBD1. Germline V gives CDR1 MDHEN, CDR2 SYDVKM. The CDR3 covers 17 residues. Trimming cost V 8 bases and J 5 bases; bases outside gene matches: 20. The CDR3 here is CASSLYLQGEIEYGYTF. CDR3 DNA sequence: TGTGCCAGCTCTCTCTATCTTCAGGGGGAGATTGAGTATGGCTACACCTTC.

The rearrangement links TRBV4-2 to TRBJ2-7; 8 bases match TRBD2. This CDR3 is 16 amino acids long. Trimming cost V 4 bases and J 6 bases; bases outside gene matches: 14. In germline, CDR1 is LGHNA, CDR2 YNFKEQ. CDR3 sequence reads: CASSLATGGRSAEQYF. In DNA form, the CDR3 reads TGTGCCAGCAGCCTTGCTACGGGAGGGCGTTCCGCCGAGCAGTACTTC.

This clone was counted once. This chain links TRBV4-2 with TRBJ2-7, with D possibly matching TRBD2 (6 bases). Trimming pared 0 bases from V and 6 bases from J, leaving 30 bases between. The CDR3 has 20 amino acids. In germline, CDR1 is LGHNA, CDR2 YNFKEQ. This CDR3 is CASSQDLASSLRGRPGEQYF. The CDR3 DNA sequence: TGTGCCAGCAGCCAAGACCTAGCGTCTTCTTTAAGGGGAAGACCGGGCGAGCAGTACTTC.

The J gene is TRBJ2-5, the V gene TRBV4-3; D not resolved. Germline CDR1 reads LGHNA; CDR2 reads YSLEER. Trimming pared 2 bases from V and 5 bases from J, leaving 12 bases between. This CDR3 comprises 14 residues. In DNA form, the CDR3 reads TGCGCCAGCAGCCAACGGATAGGGCAGGAGACCCAGTACTTC. It yields the protein CASSQRIGQETQYF.

J is TRBJ2-2 and V is TRBV18; 8 bases are a match to TRBD2. The CDR3 covers 19 residues. V gave up 5 bases and J gave up 0 bases; unmatched junction bases: 14. The germline CDR1 and CDR2 sequences are KGHSH and LQKENI. The CDR3: CASSMDAASGSANTGELFF. In DNA, the CDR3 is TGTGCCAGCTCAATGGATGCTGCCAGCGGGAGTGCGAACACCGGGGAGCTGTTTTTT.

DNA for the CDR3: TGTGCCAGCAGTTCAGGCCAGGGTTTAGCCAAAAACATTCAGTACTTC. Translating gives CASSSGQGLAKNIQYF. This chain joins TRBV6-5 and TRBJ2-4, with a weak D call TRBD1 (5 bases). V was clipped by 4 bases and J by 0 bases, with 13 bases between them. Germline loops: CDR1 MNHEY, CDR2 SVGAGI. The length of the CDR3 is 16 residues.

This chain joins TRBV20-1 and TRBJ1-5; 10 bases align to TRBD1. The CDR3 extends over 15 amino acids. Germline lookup yields CDR1 DFQATT and CDR2 SNEGSKA (reference sequence). The V gene end was trimmed by 3 bases and the J gene end by 1 base; junction bases not matched to a gene: 3. Written as DNA, the CDR3 is TGCAGTGCTAGTAGGGGACAGGGGAGCAATCAGCCCCAGCATTTT. It codes for CSASRGQGSNQPQHF.

The chain joins TRBV10-3 to TRBJ2-7; D not certain. Germline assignment: CDR1 ENHRY and CDR2 SYGVKD. V was clipped by 0 bases and J by 6 bases, with 6 bases between them. The CDR3 runs to 12 residues. The CDR3 DNA reads as TGTGCCATCAGTGAGTCGCAGTCCGAGCAGTACTTC. It translates to CAISESQSEQYF.